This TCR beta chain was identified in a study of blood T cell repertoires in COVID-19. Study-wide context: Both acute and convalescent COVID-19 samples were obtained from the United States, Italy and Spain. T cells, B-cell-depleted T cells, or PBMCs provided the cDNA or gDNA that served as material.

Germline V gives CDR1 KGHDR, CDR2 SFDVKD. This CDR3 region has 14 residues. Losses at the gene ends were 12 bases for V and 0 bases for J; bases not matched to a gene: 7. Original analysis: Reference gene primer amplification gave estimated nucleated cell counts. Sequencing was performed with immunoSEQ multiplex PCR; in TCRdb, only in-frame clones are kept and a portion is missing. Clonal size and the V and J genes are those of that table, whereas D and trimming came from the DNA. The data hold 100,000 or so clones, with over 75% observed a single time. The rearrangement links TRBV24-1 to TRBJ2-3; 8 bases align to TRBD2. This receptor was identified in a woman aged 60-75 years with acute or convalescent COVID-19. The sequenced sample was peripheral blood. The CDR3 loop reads CASGGGGSTDTQYF. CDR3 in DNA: TGTGCCTCCGGGGGGGGCGGTAGCACAGATACGCAGTATTTT.